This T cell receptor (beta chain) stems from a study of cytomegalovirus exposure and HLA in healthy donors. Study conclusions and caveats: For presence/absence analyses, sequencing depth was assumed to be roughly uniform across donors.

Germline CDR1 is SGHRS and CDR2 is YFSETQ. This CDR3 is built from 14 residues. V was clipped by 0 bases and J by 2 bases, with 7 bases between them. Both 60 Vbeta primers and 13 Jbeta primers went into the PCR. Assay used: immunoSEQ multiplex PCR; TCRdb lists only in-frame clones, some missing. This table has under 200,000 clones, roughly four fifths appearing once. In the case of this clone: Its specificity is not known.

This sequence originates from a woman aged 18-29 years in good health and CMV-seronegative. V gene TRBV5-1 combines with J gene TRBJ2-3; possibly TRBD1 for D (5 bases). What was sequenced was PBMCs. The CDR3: CASSLEGLTDTQYF. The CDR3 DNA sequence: TGCGCCAGCAGCTTGGAGGGGCTCACAGATACGCAGTATTTT.